Each of the 32 T cell receptor beta chains below was sequenced from the same sample in a study of T cells after yellow fever vaccination. TCRdb recomputed calls from the 5' RACE reads with MiXCR, one row per CDR3 protein. The sample has about 320,000 distinct CDR3 sequences; 3.5% to 4.5% are singletons. Specimen: PBMCs, collected 15 days after the yellow fever booster vaccination. The origin of the receptors is a man between 18 and 29 years old who received the YFV17D yellow fever vaccine.

CDR3 DNA: TGTGCCAGCAGCTTTAGGGACAGGCTTGGCTACACCTTC. Translated: CASSFRDRLGYTF. V gene TRBV7-3 combines with J gene TRBJ1-2, with TRBD1 matching over 8 bases. V was pared by 3 bases and J by 7 bases, with 4 bases of the junction left unmatched. Germline CDR1 SGHTA, CDR2 FQGTGA. The length of the CDR3 is 13 residues.

This CDR3 reads CASSFQGDGYGYTF. The CDR3 DNA reads as TGTGCCAGCAGCTTCCAGGGGGATGGCTATGGCTACACCTTC. The chain links TRBV7-2 to TRBJ1-2, with 7 bases identical to TRBD1. In germline, CDR1 is SGHTA, CDR2 FQGNSA. Trimming took 3 bases from V and 4 from J; bases not matched to a gene: 5. This CDR3 contains 14 residues.

This clonotype has more than one count but fewer than ten. This chain links TRBV10-3 with TRBJ1-5; a weak D match, TRBD1 (5 bases). V lost 0 bases to trimming and J lost 7 bases, with 13 bases between them. The CDR3 covers 15 residues. Germline V gene data show CDR1 as ENHRY and CDR2 as SYGVKD. The CDR3 DNA is TGTGCCATCAGTGAGTCTGGGCAGGGTTGGCAGCCCCAGCATTTT. It yields the protein CAISESGQGWQPQHF.

The table lists this clonotype with many counts. The chain joins TRBV5-1 to TRBJ2-7; D tentatively reads TRBD1 or TRBD2 (5 bases each). CDR3 length: 15 amino acids. Germline CDR1 and CDR2: SGHRS and YFSETQ. V gave up 1 base and J gave up 2 bases, with 13 bases separating them. CDR3 in amino acids: CASSLRSGGTYEQYF. DNA of the CDR3: TGCGCCAGCAGCTTGAGGTCTGGGGGTACCTACGAGCAGTACTTC.

A few counts support this clonotype. J is TRBJ2-1 and V is TRBV9; no clear D. The V and J ends lost 3 bases and 2 bases respectively, with 12 bases between them. The CDR3 is 15 residues long. In germline, CDR1 is SGDLS, CDR2 YYNGEE. The CDR3 here is CASSDNTAPYNEQFF. As DNA, the CDR3 is TGTGCCAGCAGCGATAACACCGCTCCCTACAATGAGCAGTTCTTC.

This clonotype was seen at least ten times. The rearrangement links TRBV6-5 to TRBJ1-1; no clear D. Germline V gene sequence: CDR1 MNHEY, CDR2 SVGAGI. This CDR3 has 15 residues. Trimming took 7 bases from V and 4 from J, leaving 19 bases between them. CDR3 coding DNA: TGTGCCAGCACTCAACACTCCCGCCGGCCCACTGAAGCTTTCTTT. This translates into CASTQHSRRPTEAFF.

Only a few counts were recorded for this clonotype. The V gene is TRBV18, the J gene TRBJ1-6; TRBD1 matches at 7 bases. Trimming at V came to 4 bases and at J to 8 bases, leaving 5 bases not matched to a gene. In germline, CDR1 is KGHSH, CDR2 LQKENI. The CDR3 spans 14 residues. The CDR3 region has the DNA TGTGCCAGCTCACTGGGACAGAGGGATTCACCCCTCCACTTT. It is translated as CASSLGQRDSPLHF.

This clonotype came up a few times. The chain employs TRBV14 and TRBJ1-2; D perhaps matches TRBD1 (5 bases). The CDR3 sequence is 18 residues long. The germline V and J ends were trimmed by 4 bases and 2 bases, with 23 bases remaining between them. The germline V gene encodes CDR1 SGHDN and CDR2 FVKESK. The CDR3 sequence: CASSRLTGTGDSNYGYTF. The CDR3 coding sequence is TGTGCCAGCAGCCGACTTACCGGGACGGGGGACTCCAACTATGGCTACACCTTC.

This rearrangement joins TRBV18 to TRBJ2-7; D uncertain. Trimming removed 4 bases at V and 7 bases at J, with 14 bases between. Looked up from germline, CDR1 is KGHSH and CDR2 is LQKENI. The CDR3 contains 13 residues. The CDR3 sequence: CASSHGPPKEQYV. Written as DNA, the CDR3 is TGTGCCAGCTCACACGGGCCACCGAAAGAGCAGTACGTC.

This clonotype was seen at least ten times. The J gene is TRBJ2-5, the V gene TRBV11-2; TRBD1 matches 9 bases. There are 16 residues in the CDR3. Germline assignment: CDR1 SGHAT and CDR2 FQNNGV. J lost 5 bases, V lost 3 bases, and 10 bases had no gene match. The CDR3 is CASSLSLGTGRETQYF. CDR3 in DNA: TGTGCCAGCAGCTTGTCCCTGGGGACAGGGAGGGAGACCCAGTACTTC. Filled out from reference TRBV11-2 and TRBJ2-5, the complete variable domain reads EAGVAQSPRYKIIEKRQSVAFWCNPISGHATLYWYQQILGQGPKLLIQFQNNGVVDDSQLPKDRFSAERLKGVDSTLKIQPAKLEDSAVYLCASSLSLGTGRETQYFGPGTRLLVL.

This clonotype was seen at least ten times. The chain recombines TRBV4-1 with TRBJ2-7; TRBD1 agrees at 8 bases. After removal of 4 bases from V and 2 bases from J, the junction contained 13 bases not matched to a gene. The CDR3 contains 17 residues. Germline V lookup: CDR1 MGHRA, CDR2 YSYEKL. The CDR3 nucleotides read TGCGCCAGCAGCCCTTCCTACCCCGGGACAGGCGCCTACGAGCAGTACGTC. It encodes CASSPSYPGTGAYEQYV.

This clonotype was counted only a few times. The rearrangement links TRBV5-1 to TRBJ2-3, with 8 nucleotides matching TRBD1. V shed 1 base and J 4 bases; nucleotides not matched to a gene: 14. The germline V gene has CDR1 SGHRS and CDR2 YFSETQ. This CDR3 comprises 18 residues. DNA for the CDR3: TGCGCCAGCAGCTTGTGGGTCGGCGGACAGGGACGCCCAGATACGCAGTATTTT. This codes for CASSLWVGGQGRPDTQYF.

This clonotype was counted many times. The rearrangement joins TRBV20-1 to TRBJ1-2; no firm D call. The CDR3 covers 12 residues. CDR1 DFQATT and CDR2 SNEGSKA come from the germline V gene (reference sequence). V was clipped by 0 bases and J by 4 bases, with 6 bases between them. Written as DNA, the CDR3 is TGCAGTGCTAGAGAACAGCTCTATGGCTACACCTTC. Protein sequence: CSAREQLYGYTF.

This chain joins TRBV3-1 and TRBJ1-1, with 7 bases identical to TRBD1. This CDR3 region has 16 residues. V was pared by 4 bases and J by 5 bases, with 13 bases of the junction left unmatched. Germline lookup yields CDR1 LGHDT and CDR2 YNNKEL (reference sequence). The CDR3 region is CASSPRTTGEGTEAFF. The CDR3 bases are TGTGCCAGCAGCCCCCGAACCACAGGGGAGGGAACTGAAGCTTTCTTT.

This clonotype was counted only a few times. The chain is built from TRBV28 and TRBJ1-1; TRBD1 aligns across 7 bases. The CDR3 is 14 residues long. The germline V gene encodes CDR1 MDHEN and CDR2 SYDVKM. Unmatched junction bases numbered 8, after V lost 5 bases and J lost 5 bases. CDR3 region: CASSPPQGRTEAFF. The CDR3 DNA follows: TGTGCCAGCAGTCCCCCACAGGGGCGGACTGAAGCTTTCTTT. Full variable domain (rest looked up from reference TRBV28 and TRBJ1-1): DVKVTQSSRYLVKRTGEKVFLECVQDMDHENMFWYRQDPGLGLRLIYFSYDVKMKEKGDIPEGYSVSREKKERFSLILESASTNQTSMYLCASSPPQGRTEAFFGQGTRLTVV.

V usage is TRBV19 and J usage is TRBJ2-1; TRBD1 might be the D (6 bases). Germline CDR1 and CDR2: LNHDA and SQIVND (reference sequence). The CDR3 runs to 13 residues. V lost 4 bases and J lost 12, with 16 bases in between. The CDR3 nucleotides are TGTGCCAGTAGTACGACAGGTACGATAGGGCAGTTCTTC. Its protein product is CASSTTGTIGQFF.

This clonotype was seen at least ten times. The J gene is TRBJ2-5, the V gene TRBV5-1; D possibly uses TRBD1 or TRBD2 (5 bases each). CDR3 length: 15 amino acids. Trimming shortened V by 4 bases and J by 1 base, and 14 bases separated the two germline ends. CDR1 is SGHRS and CDR2 is YFSETQ in the germline V gene. CDR3 residues: CASSNLGAVQETQYF. The DNA for the CDR3 is TGCGCCAGCAGCAACCTCGGGGCGGTCCAAGAGACCCAGTACTTC.

This clonotype came up many times. The chain uses TRBV4-3 and TRBJ1-2; 11 bases are a match to TRBD1. The CDR3 totals 16 residues. V lost 4 bases, J lost 5 bases, and 9 bases stayed unmatched. From germline, CDR1 is LGHNA and CDR2 YSLEER. The DNA of the CDR3 is TGCGCCAGCAGCCTCGGACAGGGGGCCGGTTTTTATGGCTACACCTTC. This encodes CASSLGQGAGFYGYTF.

This clonotype was picked up many times. The V call is TRBV24-1, the J call TRBJ2-3; TRBD2 might be the D (5 bases). Looked up from germline, CDR1 is KGHDR and CDR2 is SFDVKD. The CDR3 has 12 amino acids. V was shortened by 5 bases and J by 5 bases, with 7 bases between the two germline ends. In nucleotides, the CDR3 is TGTGCCACCAGTGTCCGGGGAGATACGCAGTATTTT. It translates to CATSVRGDTQYF.

In this sample, this clonotype turned up many times. The rearrangement uses TRBV9 and TRBJ1-6; D ambiguous. Germline values: CDR1 SGDLS, CDR2 YYNGEE. The CDR3 has 14 amino acids. V lost 4 bases, J lost 9 bases, and 14 bases lay in between. Here the CDR3 DNA reads TGTGCCAGCAGCCCCGCGGGTTTCGCTTCACCCCTCCACTTT. Residues: CASSPAGFASPLHF.

This clonotype was recorded at least ten times. The rearrangement links TRBV10-3 to TRBJ2-7, with 12 bases identical to TRBD1. V lost 0 bases and J lost 7; bases outside the gene matches: 4. CDR3 length: 15 residues. Germline V CDR1 and CDR2: ENHRY, SYGVKD. The CDR3 coding sequence is TGTGCCATCAGTGAGTCGGGACAGGGGGCGCGTGAGCAGTACTTC. As protein: CAISESGQGAREQYF.

The genes are TRBV7-2 and TRBJ1-5; D may be TRBD1 (5 bases). This CDR3 is 15 amino acids long. Germline lookup yields CDR1 SGHTA and CDR2 FQGNSA. The V end was cut by 4 bases, the J end by 2 bases, with 12 bases between. CDR3 residues: CASSSRVDRNQPQHF. The CDR3 DNA sequence: TGTGCCAGCAGCTCCAGGGTAGACCGCAATCAGCCCCAGCATTTT.

This clonotype showed up just a few times. The chain combines TRBV9 with TRBJ2-2; 7 positions match TRBD1. The CDR3 consists of 16 residues. Germline CDR1 SGDLS, CDR2 YYNGEE. V was clipped by 3 bases and J by 5 bases; unmatched bases: 10. The CDR3, as DNA: TGTGCCAGCAGCGCCGACAGGGTGGGTACGACCGGGGAGCTGTTTTTT. It specifies CASSADRVGTTGELFF. The full variable domain, rest sourced from reference TRBV9 and TRBJ2-2, is DSGVTQTPKHLITATGQRVTLRCSPRSGDLSVYWYQQSLDQGLQFLIQYYNGEERAKGNILERFSAQQFPDLHSELNLSSLELGDSALYFCASSADRVGTTGELFFGEGSRLTVL.

This clonotype has just a few counts. The chain links TRBV4-3 to TRBJ2-5, with D perhaps TRBD1 or TRBD2 (5 bases each). Trimming pared 1 base from V and 2 bases from J, leaving 17 bases between. Germline V gene data show CDR1 as LGHNA and CDR2 as YSLEER. CDR3 size: 17 residues. The CDR3 DNA reads TGCGCCAGCAGCCAAGGGTGGCCCAGGGAGATTCAAGAGACCCAGTACTTC. It specifies CASSQGWPREIQETQYF.

This clonotype has just a few counts. The CDR3 loop reads CASRKQGAGNQPQHF. The CDR3 DNA reads as TGTGCCAGCAGGAAACAGGGGGCAGGCAATCAGCCCCAGCATTTT. The chain couples TRBV5-6 to TRBJ1-5; 9 bases line up with TRBD1. The germline CDR1 and CDR2 sequences are SGHDT and YYEEEE. This CDR3 contains 15 residues. Trimming at V came to 5 bases and at J to 2 bases, leaving 5 bases not matched to a gene.

The table lists this clonotype with many counts. The chain uses TRBV7-3 and TRBJ1-2; TRBD1 matches 9 bases. The CDR3 totals 14 residues. V gave up 5 bases and J gave up 8 bases; unmatched junction bases: 9. CDR1 is SGHTA and CDR2 is FQGTGA in the germline V gene. The CDR3 nucleotides are TGTGCCAGCAGCCCACAGGGGGCAAATAGCGGCTACACCTTC. This gives the protein CASSPQGANSGYTF.

This clonotype was detected many times. CDR3 nucleotide sequence: TGCGCCAGCAGCCAAGATTATCGCCAGCCCCAGCATTTT. Amino acid sequence: CASSQDYRQPQHF. The J gene is TRBJ1-5, the V gene TRBV4-3; D gene ambiguous. CDR1 LGHNA and CDR2 YSLEER come from the germline V gene. V was clipped by 0 bases and J by 7 bases, with 7 bases between them. This CDR3 spans 13 amino acids.

This clonotype was detected many times. The chain links TRBV9 to TRBJ2-7; no definite D call. Trimming left V 0 bases short and J 2 bases short, with 9 bases between. The germline V gene encodes CDR1 SGDLS and CDR2 YYNGEE. The CDR3 is made up of 14 amino acids. Here the CDR3 reads CASSVALQAYEQYV. CDR3 DNA sequence: TGTGCCAGCAGCGTAGCTCTCCAGGCCTACGAGCAGTACGTC.

This clonotype was observed a handful of times. This rearrangement joins TRBV18 to TRBJ2-4; D is ambiguous. V was trimmed by 2 bases and J by 9 bases, leaving 14 bases between them. Per the germline V gene, CDR1 is KGHSH and CDR2 is LQKENI. The CDR3 covers 14 residues. Written as DNA, the CDR3 is TGTGCCAGCTCACCAACAGAACCCAAGGGCATTCAGTACTTC. Protein: CASSPTEPKGIQYF. The full variable domain, its missing parts supplied by reference TRBV18 and TRBJ2-4, is NAGVMQNPRHLVRRRGQEARLRCSPMKGHSHVYWYRQLPEEGLKFMVYLQKENIIDESGMPKERFSAEFPKEGPSILRIQQVVRGDSAAYFCASSPTEPKGIQYFGAGTRLSVL.

The genes are TRBV5-1 and TRBJ1-2; 7 bases align to TRBD1. This CDR3 has 11 amino acids. Germline V gives CDR1 SGHRS, CDR2 YFSETQ. The V segment lost 4 bases and the J segment 9 bases; nucleotides outside the gene matches: 3. The CDR3 loop is CASSVQGSYTF. The CDR3 coding sequence is TGCGCCAGCAGCGTACAGGGGAGCTACACCTTC.

The table lists this clonotype with many counts. This chain uses TRBV5-1 with TRBJ2-6; D is unclear. Germline V gene lookup returns CDR1 SGHRS and CDR2 YFSETQ. This CDR3 has 14 residues. V lost 5 bases, J lost 0 bases, and 6 bases lay in between. For the CDR3, the DNA is TGCGCCAGCAGGGATTCCTCTGGGGCCAACGTCCTGACTTTC. Translation gives CASRDSSGANVLTF. The variable domain in full, completed from reference TRBV5-1 and TRBJ2-6, reads KAGVTQTPRYLIKTRGQQVTLSCSPISGHRSVSWYQQTPGQGLQFLFEYFSETQRNKGNFPGRFSGRQFSNSRSEMNVSTLELGDSALYLCASRDSSGANVLTFGAGSRLTVL.

A word on this clonotype: A read error may be the cause here, since a much bigger clone is one base away. This chain connects TRBV5-1 to TRBJ1-1; unclear D gene. The CDR3 loop spans 14 amino acids. CDR1 is SGHRS, CDR2 YFSETQ, per germline. Trimming cost V 1 base and J 1 base, with 8 bases left between them. CDR3 loop: CASSLWAQNTEAFF. The CDR3 nucleotides are TGCGCCAGCAGCTTGTGGGCCCAGAACACTGAAGCTTTCTTT.